The entry below gives a single T cell receptor (beta chain) sequence along with its context. Its specificity is unknown. This record belongs to a study of blood T cells in healthy people across ages. Across the whole study: Template switching captured about one barcoded beta molecule per two T cells.

V lost 3 bases and J lost 5, with 21 bases in between. Germline V gene sequence: CDR1 SGHDT, CDR2 YYEEEE. The CDR3 is 16 amino acids. General study results and limits: Observed TCR beta diversity per million T cells went down as age went up. This fall followed a roughly linear course with age.

For the second PCR, which ran for about 6 to 12 cycles, a sample-barcoded 5' primer and a J-beta primer mix were used. Every single cDNA molecule received a tag from a template-switch adaptor with 12 random nucleotides. No fewer than 3 million CDR3-containing paired-end reads came from each sample. TCRdb called the 5' RACE reads again in MiXCR, with one record for every CDR3 protein. The table lists about 2 million distinct CDR3 sequences, about 50% of them singletons. The chain recombines TRBV5-6 with TRBJ2-7, with D maybe TRBD1 (6 bases). This receptor was obtained from a woman aged 35 to 49 in good health. Sequencing was done on a sample of blood. The CDR3 sequence: CASSSATGFASNEQYF. For the CDR3, the DNA is TGTGCCAGCAGCTCAGCTACAGGGTTTGCATCGAACGAGCAGTACTTC.